Only a few counts were recorded for the clone carrying this TCR beta chain. These data originate in a study of T-cell memory formation after mild COVID-19. TCR alpha and TCR beta cDNA libraries carrying sample barcodes and UMIs were produced by 5'RACE using constant-segment primers. TCRdb passed the 5' RACE reads through MiXCR, listing each CDR3 protein once. The repertoire holds 200,000 or so distinct CDR3 sequences, with 9.5% to 10% as singletons. The CDR3 sequence is 13 residues long. Per the germline V gene, CDR1 is MNHNY and CDR2 is SVGAGI (reference sequence). V lost 1 base, J lost 5 bases, and 5 bases lay in between.

The receptor's source is a man aged 18 to 35 who had mild COVID-19 (a few samples of this study predate the infection). Cell type and time point are not known. Sample: PBMCs or a T cell subset sorted from them (not recorded which). The rearrangement uses TRBV6-6 and TRBJ1-4; D ambiguous. The CDR3: CASSYFENEKLFF. In nucleotides, the CDR3 is TGTGCCAGCAGTTACTTTGAGAATGAAAAACTGTTTTTT.